Listed here are 11 T cell receptor beta chains from one sample, sequenced in a study of blood T cell repertoires in COVID-19. Sequenced by immunoSEQ multiplex PCR; TCRdb stores in-frame clones only, minus some. Found here are around 450,000 clones, less than 95% of them singletons; the top ten hold approximately 0.55%. Sequencing was performed on PBMCs or T cells enriched from blood (not recorded which). The receptors derive from a man younger than 35 who had recovered from COVID-19.

This sequence joins TRBV19 and TRBJ2-1, with 8 positions matching TRBD2. The germline V gene encodes CDR1 LNHDA and CDR2 SQIVND (reference sequence). V was pared by 3 bases and J by 0 bases, with 7 bases of the junction left unmatched. The CDR3 extends over 17 amino acids. The CDR3 region has the DNA TGTGCCAGTAGTATTGGCGGGGGGCCGAGCTCCTACAATGAGCAGTTCTTC. Translation: CASSIGGGPSSYNEQFF.

The chain is built from TRBV16 and TRBJ1-1; 7 nucleotides align to TRBD1. The CDR3 has 18 residues. V trimming: 1 base; J trimming: 1 base; junction bases outside the gene matches: 12. The germline gives CDR1 KGHSY, CDR2 FQNENV. CDR3 sequence reads: CASSQWLQGDSKNTEAFF. The CDR3 DNA is TGTGCCAGCAGCCAATGGTTGCAAGGGGACAGTAAGAACACTGAAGCTTTCTTT.

The chain is built from TRBV30 and TRBJ1-2; perhaps TRBD1 as D (5 bases). Germline assignment: CDR1 GTSNPN and CDR2 SVGIG (reference sequence). The CDR3 loop spans 13 amino acids. V gave up 3 bases and J gave up 5 bases, with 13 bases separating them. As DNA, the CDR3 is TGTGCCTGGAGGCCCGCCAGGGTATATGGCTACACCTTC. Residues: CAWRPARVYGYTF.

The gene calls are TRBV2 and TRBJ2-2; maybe TRBD2 (5 bases). Germline V gives CDR1 SNHLY, CDR2 FYNNEI. This CDR3 comprises 21 residues. V was pared by 7 bases and J by 1 base, with 31 bases between. The CDR3 nucleotides read TGTGCCAGCAACGACTTACCGTTGGTGGGTAGCCTGGGGAGGAACACCGGGGAGCTGTTTTTT. Translating it yields CASNDLPLVGSLGRNTGELFF.

This rearrangement joins TRBV18 to TRBJ2-1; TRBD2 aligns across 7 bases. CDR3 size: 15 residues. J was trimmed by 1 base and V by 3 bases; bases with no gene match: 3. The germline CDR1 and CDR2 sequences are KGHSH and LQKENI. CDR3 DNA: TGTGCCAGCTCACCGCTTAGCGGGTCCTACAATGAGCAGTTCTTC. As protein: CASSPLSGSYNEQFF.

This chain uses TRBV27 with TRBJ1-3; 7 bases agree with TRBD1. Trimming took 6 bases from V and 2 from J; bases not matched to a gene: 4. Germline V gene data show CDR1 as MNHEY and CDR2 as SMNVEV (reference sequence). The CDR3 covers 14 residues. The CDR3 reads CASSQTGTGNTIYF. The CDR3 nucleotides are TGTGCCAGCAGCCAGACAGGGACTGGAAACACCATATATTTT.

This clone turned up a few times. The V and J genes are TRBV10-1 and TRBJ2-7, with D possibly matching TRBD2 (6 bases). Trimming took off 6 bases at V and 1 base at J, with 16 bases between the two ends. Germline V CDR1 and CDR2: WNHNN, SYGVQD (reference sequence). The CDR3 sequence is 15 residues long. DNA of the CDR3: TGCGCCAGCAGCCAGAACCCAGGGAGGTCCTACGAGCAGTACTTC. This codes for CASSQNPGRSYEQYF.

The chain carries TRBV3-1 (or the pseudogene TRBV3-2) and TRBJ1-2; D remains ambiguous. This CDR3 is built from 13 residues. Per the germline V gene, CDR1 is LGHDT and CDR2 is YNNKEL (reference sequence). V was clipped by 0 bases and J by 0 bases, with 2 bases between them. DNA of the CDR3: TGTGCCAGCAGCCAAGACGCTAACTATGGCTACACCTTC. As protein: CASSQDANYGYTF.

This rearrangement joins TRBV6-5 to TRBJ2-3, with 7 bases fitting TRBD1. J lost 2 bases, V lost 6 bases, and 2 bases had no gene match. The CDR3 runs 13 residues. Germline CDR1 is MNHEY and CDR2 is SVGAGI. Written as DNA, the CDR3 is TGTGCCAGCAGAGACAGGGCCACAGATACGCAGTATTTT. This translates into CASRDRATDTQYF.

The chain links TRBV11-2 to TRBJ2-7; tentatively, D is TRBD1 (6 bases). The CDR3 runs to 13 residues. CDR1 is SGHAT, CDR2 FQNNGV, per germline. The ends were cut back, 4 bases at V and 6 bases at J, with 13 bases in the middle. DNA for the CDR3: TGTGCCAGCAGCTGGGGACAAGGTAGCGAGCAGTACTTC. This codes for CASSWGQGSEQYF.

V and J are TRBV29-1 and TRBJ1-2; 7 bases fit TRBD1. The CDR3 contains 13 residues. Germline CDR1 reads SQVTM; CDR2 reads ANQGSEA. The ends lost 4 bases at V and 6 bases at J; junction bases unmatched: 8. Here the CDR3 DNA reads TGCAGCGTTGGAGGCCGGGACAGAGATGGCTACACCTTC. As protein: CSVGGRDRDGYTF.